This T cell receptor beta chain was recorded in a study of blood T cell repertoires in COVID-19. Study overall: PBMCs, B-cell-depleted T cells, or T cells provided the cDNA or gDNA that made up the material.

This clone was recorded a few times. The germline V gene encodes CDR1 SGDLS and CDR2 YYNGEE. V lost 4 bases, J lost 7 bases, and 7 bases stayed unmatched. This CDR3 has 14 residues. The data were produced by immunoSEQ multiplex PCR, yet TCRdb's version contains in-frame clones alone and is incomplete. Of over 250,000 clones listed, 83% are singletons. The chain couples TRBV9 to TRBJ1-5; 8 bases match TRBD1. Sequencing was carried out using peripheral blood. The TCR sequence derives from a woman between 45 and 65 years old who had recovered from COVID-19. The CDR3 is CASSITGGWQPQHF. The CDR3 DNA reads as TGTGCCAGCAGCATAACAGGGGGTTGGCAGCCCCAGCATTTT.